The T cell receptor beta chain under discussion was sequenced for a study of shared clonotypes between healthy human individuals. At the level of the study: A couple of female and a few male donors aged 18 to 49 were enrolled. Per-donor plates numbered three CD4 naive, three CD4 memory, two CD8 naive and one CD8 memory.

Trimming took off 2 bases at V and 4 bases at J, with 17 bases between the two ends. The CDR3 runs to 16 residues. CDR1 is LNHNV, CDR2 YYDKDF, per germline (reference sequence). In regard to this clone: The antigen is undetermined.

TCRdb's table, derived via immunoSEQ multiplex PCR, lists solely in-frame clones and lacks some. The sample shows over a million clones, 95% to 99% of them seen only once. Overall study results and limits: Of the naive CD4 clonotypes, around 4.9% were shared across several donors.

The chain employs TRBV15 and TRBJ2-5; the D gene could be TRBD1 or TRBD2 (6 bases each). The receptor was derived from a man aged 25-45 years in good health. Sequencing was performed on naive CD4+ T cells sorted from blood. Stated subset: CD45RA+ positively selected. The CDR3 here is CATSRPGAGGSETQYF. As DNA, the CDR3 is TGTGCCACCAGCAGACCGGGGGCTGGAGGGTCAGAGACCCAGTACTTC.